The T cell receptor beta chain under discussion was sequenced for a study of T-cell memory formation after mild COVID-19. Broader study findings: Contracting CD4+ clones were located mainly in CM and EM, and CD8+ clones in EMRA. Clones that got smaller from day 15 to 85 had even CD4/CD8, while clones growing later tipped toward CD4+.

Germline-derived CDR1 and CDR2 are LNHDA and SQIVND (reference sequence). The CDR3 contains 13 residues. V lost 5 bases, J lost 2 bases, and 8 bases lay in between. This clonotype was recorded at least ten times. The antigen is undetermined. TCRdb re-called the 5' RACE reads with MiXCR, one entry per CDR3 protein. The sample comprises hundreds of thousands of distinct CDR3 sequences, roughly 15% of which are singletons, and about a fifth rests with the top ten. The source of this sequence is a young man who had mild COVID-19 (a few samples of this study predate the infection). Cell type and time point are not known. The chain recombines TRBV19 with TRBJ2-3; D remains ambiguous. Sequenced sample: PBMCs or a T cell subset sorted from them (not recorded which). The DNA for the CDR3 is TGTGCCAGTAGTCCGTCGCTCACAGATACGCAGTATTTT. This translates into CASSPSLTDTQYF.